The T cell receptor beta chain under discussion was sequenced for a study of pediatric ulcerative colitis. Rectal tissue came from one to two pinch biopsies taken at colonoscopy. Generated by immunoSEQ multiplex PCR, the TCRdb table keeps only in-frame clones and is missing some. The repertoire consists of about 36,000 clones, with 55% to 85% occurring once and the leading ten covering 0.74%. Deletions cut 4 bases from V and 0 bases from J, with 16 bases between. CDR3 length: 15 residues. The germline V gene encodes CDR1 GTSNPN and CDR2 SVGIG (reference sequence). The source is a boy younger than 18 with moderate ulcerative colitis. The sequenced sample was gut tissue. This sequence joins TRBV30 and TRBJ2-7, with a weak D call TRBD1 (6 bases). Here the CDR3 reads CAWTPQGSRSYEQYF. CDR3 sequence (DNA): TGTGCCTGGACGCCCCAGGGGAGTCGCTCCTACGAGCAGTACTTC. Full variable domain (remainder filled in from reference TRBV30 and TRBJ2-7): SQTIHQWPATLVQPVGSPLSLECTVEGTSNPNLYWYRQAAGRGLQLLFYSVGIGQISSEVPQNLSASRPQDRQFILSSKKLLLSDSGFYLCAWTPQGSRSYEQYFGPGTRLTVT.